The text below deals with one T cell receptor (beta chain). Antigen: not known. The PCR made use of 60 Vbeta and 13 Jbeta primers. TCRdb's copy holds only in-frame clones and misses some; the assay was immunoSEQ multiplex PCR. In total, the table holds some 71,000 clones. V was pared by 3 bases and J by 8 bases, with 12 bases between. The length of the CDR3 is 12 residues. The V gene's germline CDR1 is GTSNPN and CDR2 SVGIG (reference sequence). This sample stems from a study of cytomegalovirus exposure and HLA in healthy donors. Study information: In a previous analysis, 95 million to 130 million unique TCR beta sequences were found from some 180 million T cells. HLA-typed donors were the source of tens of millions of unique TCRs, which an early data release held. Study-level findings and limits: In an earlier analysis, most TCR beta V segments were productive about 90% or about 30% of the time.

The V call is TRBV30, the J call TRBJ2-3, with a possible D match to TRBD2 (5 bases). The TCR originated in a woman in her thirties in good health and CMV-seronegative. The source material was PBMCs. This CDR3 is CAWSTTSGTQYF. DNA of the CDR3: TGTGCCTGGAGCACGACAAGCGGTACGCAGTATTTT.